This TCR beta chain was identified during a study of blood T cell repertoires in COVID-19. Study-level background: The samples span acute and convalescent COVID-19 from the United States, Italy and Spain. T cells, B-cell-depleted T cells, or PBMCs supplied cDNA or gDNA.

Assay: immunoSEQ multiplex PCR; the TCRdb copy retains only in-frame clones and omits some. The profile shows tens of thousands of clones, about 82% of them singletons. Germline V CDR1 and CDR2: SGDLS, YYNGEE. V trimming: 3 bases; J trimming: 5 bases; junction bases outside the gene matches: 4. The CDR3 loop spans 14 amino acids. This receptor was obtained from a human donor with active COVID-19. The donor label of this sample is uncertain. Sequenced: peripheral blood. The chain has TRBV9 and TRBJ2-5; 10 bases align to TRBD2. This CDR3 is CASSDLAGGETQYF. Here the CDR3 DNA reads TGTGCCAGCAGCGATTTAGCGGGGGGCGAGACCCAGTACTTC.